This is a list of T cell receptor beta chains from one sample in a study of PD-L1 blockade in urothelial cancer. TCRdb's copy holds only in-frame clones and misses some; the assay was immunoSEQ multiplex PCR. Of 50,000 or so clones in the sample, 60% to 85% were seen once. The sample consisted of PBMCs, taken around atezolizumab (anti-PD-L1) treatment. The receptor source for this set is a man between 70 and 80 years old with urothelial cancer. CDR3s include the opening cysteine and the closing phenylalanine or tryptophan. The D gene is left open where the match is weak. Rows give clone size only sometimes, using once, few, many, or a class for an expanded clone.

cdr3_aa: CASSLGPSYEQYF
cdr3_nt: TGTGCCAGCAGCTTAGGTCCCAGTTACGAGCAGTACTTC
j_call: TRBJ2-7
v_call: TRBV7-8
clone_size: once
d_call: -

cdr3_aa: CASSQGGQSTEAFF
cdr3_nt: TGTGCCAGCAGCCAAGGGGGGCAGAGTACTGAAGCTTTCTTT
j_call: TRBJ1-1
v_call: TRBV4-2
clone_size: -
d_call: -

cdr3_aa: CASSVAGRGNTIYF
cdr3_nt: TGTGCCAGCAGTGTGGCAGGGCGCGGAAACACCATATATTTT
j_call: TRBJ1-3
v_call: TRBV6-1
clone_size: once
d_call: -

cdr3_aa: CASSLGGGRRLWTDTQYF
cdr3_nt: TGTGCCAGCAGCTTAGGTGGCGGGAGACGCCTCTGGACAGATACGCAGTATTTT
j_call: TRBJ2-3
v_call: TRBV7-2
clone_size: -
d_call: TRBD2

cdr3_aa: CASSQVRGNYGYTF
cdr3_nt: TGTGCCAGCAGCCAAGTACGAGGGAACTATGGCTACACCTTC
j_call: TRBJ1-2
v_call: TRBV14
clone_size: -
d_call: -

cdr3_aa: CASSLDRVGQGANVLTF
cdr3_nt: TGTGCCAGCAGCTTAGATAGAGTGGGACAGGGGGCCAACGTCCTGACTTTC
j_call: TRBJ2-6
v_call: TRBV7-8
clone_size: -
d_call: TRBD1

cdr3_aa: CASSLGRTNYGYTF
cdr3_nt: TGTGCCAGCAGTTTGGGCAGAACTAACTATGGCTACACCTTC
j_call: TRBJ1-2
v_call: TRBV28
clone_size: -
d_call: -

cdr3_aa: CASSVDEGGPTDTQYF
cdr3_nt: TGTGCCAGCAGCGTAGACGAGGGGGGGCCCACAGATACGCAGTATTTT
j_call: TRBJ2-3
v_call: TRBV9
clone_size: -
d_call: -

cdr3_aa: CASSLISGRARNEQFF
cdr3_nt: TGTGCCAGCAGCTTAATAAGCGGGAGGGCCAGGAATGAGCAGTTCTTC
j_call: TRBJ2-1
v_call: TRBV7-2
clone_size: once
d_call: TRBD2

cdr3_aa: CASSNRSIRNTEAFF
cdr3_nt: TGTGCCAGCAGTAACCGGTCTATACGGAACACTGAAGCTTTCTTT
j_call: TRBJ1-1
v_call: TRBV6-1
clone_size: few
d_call: -